The 2 T cell receptor beta chains reported below all come from one sample, sequenced in a study of T-cell memory formation after mild COVID-19. In TCRdb, the 5' RACE reads were re-called with MiXCR into one record per CDR3 protein. Seen here are 150,000 to 200,000 distinct CDR3 sequences, roughly 14% observed once, and the top ten hold roughly 14%. Specimen: PBMCs or a T cell subset sorted from them (not recorded which). These receptors were taken from an adult woman who had mild COVID-19 (a few samples of this study predate the infection). Cell type and time point are not known.

This clonotype was seen a handful of times. The chain employs TRBV3-1 and TRBJ2-7; D gene uncertain. Germline V gene lookup returns CDR1 LGHDT and CDR2 YNNKEL (reference sequence). Trimming shortened V by 1 base and J by 1 base, and 11 bases separated the two germline ends. CDR3 length: 15 amino acids. CDR3 nucleotide sequence: TGTGCCAGCAGCCAAGGGGTTGGTGGGTCCTACGAGCAGTACTTC. Translating gives CASSQGVGGSYEQYF.

This clonotype has more than one count but fewer than ten. The chain combines TRBV5-1 with TRBJ2-1; no reliable D call. V was pared by 5 bases and J by 6 bases, with 15 bases between. Germline assignment: CDR1 SGHRS and CDR2 YFSETQ. The CDR3 loop spans 14 amino acids. The CDR3 nucleotides are TGCGCCAGCAGGGTGCTGACCTCATCCAATGAGCAGTTCTTC. Its translation: CASRVLTSSNEQFF.